This T cell receptor beta chain is drawn from a study of follicular helper T cells after annual influenza vaccination. Time point meaning: 2014-2015 season, pre-vaccination. This CDR3 has 14 residues. J gave up 8 bases and V 4 bases, and 9 bases lay outside the gene matches. CDR1 is MNHNS, CDR2 SASEGT, per germline. Assay: immunoSEQ multiplex PCR; the TCRdb copy retains only in-frame clones and omits some. The table lists a few thousand clones, approximately 79% of them singletons. The starting material was CXCR5+ CD38- circulating T follicular helper cells from blood, obtained on the day of influenza vaccination. Subset in this sample: circulating Tfh, non-naive CD4+CXCR5+PD-1+ (ICOS+CD38+ or ICOS-CD38-). The V and J genes are TRBV6-1 and TRBJ1-1; 8 positions match TRBD1. This receptor was identified in an adult who received the influenza vaccine. The CDR3 protein is CASSVSGGASEAFF. CDR3 in DNA: TGTGCCAGCAGTGTGTCAGGGGGCGCGTCCGAAGCTTTCTTT.